There are a few counts of the clone carrying this T cell receptor beta chain. This entry belongs to a study of CD8+CD57+ T cells in acquired aplastic anemia. Genomic DNA provided the template from which TCR beta VDJ and CDR3 profiles were obtained. MiXCR was run by TCRdb on the reads, yielding one entry per CDR3 protein. The sample yields some 180,000 distinct CDR3 sequences, around 50% seen once. The authors sequenced patients whose flow cytometry had shown CD8+CD57+ cell expansion. Trimming cost V 8 bases and J 8 bases, with 16 bases left between them. This CDR3 has 12 amino acids. Germline V gives CDR1 SQVTM, CDR2 ANQGSEA.

This chain joins TRBV29-1 and TRBJ2-1; the D gene is possibly TRBD1 (6 bases). Sequenced sample: sorted CD4+, CD8+, or CD8+CD57+ T cells (not recorded which) from PBMCs. This receptor was obtained from a human donor with aplastic anemia. This CDR3 is CSHIGGYDEQFF. For the CDR3, the DNA is TGCAGCCACATAGGGGGTTACGATGAGCAGTTCTTC.